This T cell receptor (beta chain) was sequenced during a study of chemoradiotherapy in HPV16-positive cancers (dated by TCRdb to between 2021 and 2024). A note on the overall study: Candidate HPV-specific T-cell clones and common TCR motifs were defined by functional T-cell assays performed on cells from two HPV16-positive patients. Whether T-cell immunity against the HPV oncoproteins E6 and E7 changes during chemoradiotherapy and whether survival is affected by this immunity were examined in the study. The candidate HPV-specific TCRs and motifs were then tracked in TCR repertoires from around 86 patients with HPV-related cancers. Overall results and qualifications from the work: Improved recurrence-free survival in HPV16-positive patients was associated with expansion of HPV-responsive T cells during chemoradiotherapy. Expansion of candidate HPV-specific clones and E7-related TCR motifs was observed in the tumor microenvironment during treatment, whereas no such expansion was observed for non-HPV-specific T cells. The survival association was reported for HPV16-positive patients, and the functional definition of HPV-specific T cells was derived from only a couple of HPV16-positive patients.

CDR1 and CDR2 (SGHRS, YFSETQ) derive from the germline V gene. The CDR3, from cysteine to phenylalanine, totals 16 residues. Only the CDR3 region is kept as DNA, spanning 48 bases read in frame from base 1. The germline ends are 17 bases apart after V is trimmed by 2 bases and J by 3 bases. Repertoires were sampled repeatedly over the course of chemoradiotherapy, so clonal expansion could be followed in the tumor microenvironment. To note about this clone: It has no known antigen specificity. No base qualities exist here, and no much larger clone lies one base off it.

Library generation was performed with the immunoSEQ multiplex PCR assay. TCRdb retrieved this table from immuneACCESS and kept in-frame rearrangements only. Not all clones are present; in checked studies, unresolved V genes account for under half, and no reason is known for the remainder. The sample yields 25,000 to 35,000 clones; 75% to 90% were counted once. The ten biggest clones cover 5% to 6.5% of the sample. Recombination connected TRBV5-1 to TRBJ2-5, with the D gene call left open. The starting material was blood, obtained from a patient who underwent chemoradiotherapy. The source is a human donor with HPV-associated anogenital cancer. The DNA sequence reads TGCGCCAGCAGCTTTAGGCCGAACGCACCCAAAGAGACCCAGTACTTC. Translated, this is CASSFRPNAPKETQYF.